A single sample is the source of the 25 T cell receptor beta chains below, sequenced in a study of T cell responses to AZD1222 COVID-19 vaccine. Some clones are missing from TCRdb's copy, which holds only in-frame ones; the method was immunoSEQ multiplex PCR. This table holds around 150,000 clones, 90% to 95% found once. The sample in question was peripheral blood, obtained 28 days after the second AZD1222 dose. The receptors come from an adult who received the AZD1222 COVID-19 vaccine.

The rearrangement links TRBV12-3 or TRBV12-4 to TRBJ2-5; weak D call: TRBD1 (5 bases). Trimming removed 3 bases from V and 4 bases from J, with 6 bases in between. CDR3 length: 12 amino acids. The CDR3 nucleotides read TGTGCCAGCAGTTTCAGGGTAGAGACCCAGTACTTC. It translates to CASSFRVETQYF.

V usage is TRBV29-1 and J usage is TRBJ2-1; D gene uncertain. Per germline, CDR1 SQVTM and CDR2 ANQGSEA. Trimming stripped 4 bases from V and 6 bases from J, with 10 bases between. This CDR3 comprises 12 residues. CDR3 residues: CSVVESTNEQFF. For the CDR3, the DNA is TGCAGCGTTGTGGAGTCAACCAATGAGCAGTTCTTC.

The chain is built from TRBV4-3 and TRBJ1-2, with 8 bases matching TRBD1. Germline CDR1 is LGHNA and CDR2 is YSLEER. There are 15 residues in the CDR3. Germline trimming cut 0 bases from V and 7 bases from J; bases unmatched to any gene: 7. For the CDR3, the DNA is TGCGCCAGCAGCCAAGAGTCCAGGGGGCGCGGTGGCTACACCTTC. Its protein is CASSQESRGRGGYTF.

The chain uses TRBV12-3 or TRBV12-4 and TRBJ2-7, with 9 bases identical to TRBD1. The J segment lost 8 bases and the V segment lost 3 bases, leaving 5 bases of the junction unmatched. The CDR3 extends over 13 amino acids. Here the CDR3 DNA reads TGTGCCAGCAGTTTCCGACAGGGGGGACAGCAGTACTTC. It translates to CASSFRQGGQQYF.

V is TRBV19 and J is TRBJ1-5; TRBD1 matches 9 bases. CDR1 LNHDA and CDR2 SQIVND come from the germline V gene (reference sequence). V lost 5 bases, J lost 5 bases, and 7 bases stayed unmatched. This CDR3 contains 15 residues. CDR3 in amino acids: CASSPDRGSYQPQHF. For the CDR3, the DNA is TGTGCCAGTAGTCCGGACAGGGGAAGCTATCAGCCCCAGCATTTT.

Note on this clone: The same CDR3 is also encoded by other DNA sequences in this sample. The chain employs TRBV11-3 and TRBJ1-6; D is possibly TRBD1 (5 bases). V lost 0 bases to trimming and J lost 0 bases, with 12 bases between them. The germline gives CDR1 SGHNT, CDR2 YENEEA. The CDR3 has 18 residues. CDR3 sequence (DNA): TGTGCCAGCAGCTTAGATCAGGGCGGTAGCTCCTATAATTCACCCCTCCACTTT. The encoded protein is CASSLDQGGSSYNSPLHF.

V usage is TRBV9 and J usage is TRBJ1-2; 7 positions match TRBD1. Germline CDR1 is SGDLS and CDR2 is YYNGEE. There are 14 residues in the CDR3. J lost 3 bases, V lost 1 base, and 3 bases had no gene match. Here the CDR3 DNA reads TGTGCCAGCAGCGTAACCGACAGGGACTATGGCTACACCTTC. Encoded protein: CASSVTDRDYGYTF.

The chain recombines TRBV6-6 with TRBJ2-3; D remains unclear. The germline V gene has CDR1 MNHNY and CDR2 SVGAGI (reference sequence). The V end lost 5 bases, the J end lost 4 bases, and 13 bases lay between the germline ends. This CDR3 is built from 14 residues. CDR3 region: CASSASKSSDTQYF. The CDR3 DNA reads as TGTGCCAGCAGTGCCAGTAAGAGCTCAGATACGCAGTATTTT.

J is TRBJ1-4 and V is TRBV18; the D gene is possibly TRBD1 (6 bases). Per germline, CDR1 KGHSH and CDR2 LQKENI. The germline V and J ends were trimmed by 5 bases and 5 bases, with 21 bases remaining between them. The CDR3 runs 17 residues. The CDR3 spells CASSFLQLGGSNEKLFF. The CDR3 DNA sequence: TGTGCCAGCTCATTCCTCCAACTAGGGGGATCGAATGAAAAACTGTTTTTT.

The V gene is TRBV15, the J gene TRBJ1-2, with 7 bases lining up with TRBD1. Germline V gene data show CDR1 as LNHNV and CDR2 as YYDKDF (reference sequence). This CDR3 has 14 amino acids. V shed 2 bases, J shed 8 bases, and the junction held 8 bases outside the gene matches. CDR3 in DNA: TGTGCCACCAGCAGACTCTCGACAGGGAGCGGCTACACCTTC. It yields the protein CATSRLSTGSGYTF.

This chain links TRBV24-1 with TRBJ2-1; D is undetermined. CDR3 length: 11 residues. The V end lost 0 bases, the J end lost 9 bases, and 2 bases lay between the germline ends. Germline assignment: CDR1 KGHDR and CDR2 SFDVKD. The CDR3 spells CATSDLTEQFF. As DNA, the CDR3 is TGTGCCACCAGTGATTTGACTGAGCAGTTCTTC.

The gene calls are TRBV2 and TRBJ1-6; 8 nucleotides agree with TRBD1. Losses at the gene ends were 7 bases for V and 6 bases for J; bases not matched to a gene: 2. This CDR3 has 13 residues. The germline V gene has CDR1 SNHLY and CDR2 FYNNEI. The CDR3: CASKQGVNSPLHF. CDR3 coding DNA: TGTGCCAGCAAACAGGGGGTTAATTCACCCCTCCACTTT. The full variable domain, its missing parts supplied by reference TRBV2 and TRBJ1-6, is EPEVTQTPSHQVTQMGQEVILRCVPISNHLYFYWYRQILGQKVEFLVSFYNNEISEKSEIFDDQFSVERPDGSNFTLKIRSTKLEDSAMYFCASKQGVNSPLHFGNGTRLTVT.

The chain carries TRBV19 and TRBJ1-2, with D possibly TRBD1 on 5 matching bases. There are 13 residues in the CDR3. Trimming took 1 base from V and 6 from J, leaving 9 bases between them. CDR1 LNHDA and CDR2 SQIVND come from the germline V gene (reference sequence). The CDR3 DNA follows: TGTGCCAGTAGTATAGCGGGACGTGATGGCTACACCTTC. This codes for CASSIAGRDGYTF.

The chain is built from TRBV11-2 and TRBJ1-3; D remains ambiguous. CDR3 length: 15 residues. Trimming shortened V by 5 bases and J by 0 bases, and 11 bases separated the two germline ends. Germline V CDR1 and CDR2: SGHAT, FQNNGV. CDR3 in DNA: TGTGCCAGCAGCCAGAGACCGAGCTCTGGAAACACCATATATTTT. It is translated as CASSQRPSSGNTIYF.

DNA for the CDR3: TGTGCCAGCAGCTTCCTACAGGGTGGCGAAAAACTGTTTTTT. This gives the protein CASSFLQGGEKLFF. The J gene is TRBJ1-4, the V gene TRBV11-3; perhaps TRBD1 as D (6 bases). Germline CDR1 and CDR2: SGHNT and YENEEA. V was cut by 3 bases and J by 8 bases, with 13 bases left in between. The CDR3 is 14 amino acids.

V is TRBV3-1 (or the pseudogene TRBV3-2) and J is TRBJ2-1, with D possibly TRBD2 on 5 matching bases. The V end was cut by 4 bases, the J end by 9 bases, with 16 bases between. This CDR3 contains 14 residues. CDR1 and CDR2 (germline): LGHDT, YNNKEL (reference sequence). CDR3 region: CASSPTWSGGEQFF. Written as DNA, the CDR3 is TGTGCCAGCAGCCCTACCTGGAGCGGCGGTGAGCAGTTCTTC.

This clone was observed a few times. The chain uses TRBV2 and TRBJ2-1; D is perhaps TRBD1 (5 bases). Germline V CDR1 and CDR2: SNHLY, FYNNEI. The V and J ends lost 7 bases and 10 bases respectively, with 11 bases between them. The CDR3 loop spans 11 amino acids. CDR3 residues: CASIWGYEQFF. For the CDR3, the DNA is TGTGCCAGCATTTGGGGCTACGAGCAGTTCTTC.

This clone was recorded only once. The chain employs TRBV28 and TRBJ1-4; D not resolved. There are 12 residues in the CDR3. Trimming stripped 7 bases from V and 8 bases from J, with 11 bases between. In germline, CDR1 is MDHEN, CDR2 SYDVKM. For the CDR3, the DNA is TGTGCCAGCAATGCGGTAGGGGAAAAACTGTTTTTT. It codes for CASNAVGEKLFF.

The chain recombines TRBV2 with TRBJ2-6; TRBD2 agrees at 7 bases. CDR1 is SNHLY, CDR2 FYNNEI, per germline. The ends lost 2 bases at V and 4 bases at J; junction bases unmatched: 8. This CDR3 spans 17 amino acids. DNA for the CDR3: TGTGCCAGCAGTGAAATCAATCGGGAGGTGGGGGCCAACGTCCTGACTTTC. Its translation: CASSEINREVGANVLTF.

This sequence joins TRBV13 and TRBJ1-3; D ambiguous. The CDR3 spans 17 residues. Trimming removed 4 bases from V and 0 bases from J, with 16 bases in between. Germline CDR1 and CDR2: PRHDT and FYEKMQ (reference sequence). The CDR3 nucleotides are TGTGCCAGCAGCTCAGACTTATCAACGAGCTCTGGAAACACCATATATTTT. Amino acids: CASSSDLSTSSGNTIYF.

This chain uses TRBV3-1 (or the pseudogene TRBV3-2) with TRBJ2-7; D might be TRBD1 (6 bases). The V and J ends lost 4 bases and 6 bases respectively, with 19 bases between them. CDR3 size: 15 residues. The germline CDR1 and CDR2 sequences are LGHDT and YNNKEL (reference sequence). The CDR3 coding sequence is TGTGCCAGCAGCCCCTCAGGGGCCAGGTTCGGCGAGCAGTACTTC. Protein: CASSPSGARFGEQYF.

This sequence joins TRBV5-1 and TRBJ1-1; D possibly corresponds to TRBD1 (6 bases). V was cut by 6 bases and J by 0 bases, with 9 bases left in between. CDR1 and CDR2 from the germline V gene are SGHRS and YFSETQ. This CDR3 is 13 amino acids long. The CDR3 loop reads CASTGTMNTEAFF. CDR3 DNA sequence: TGCGCCAGCACCGGGACAATGAACACTGAAGCTTTCTTT. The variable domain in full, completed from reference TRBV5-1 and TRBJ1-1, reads KAGVTQTPRYLIKTRGQQVTLSCSPISGHRSVSWYQQTPGQGLQFLFEYFSETQRNKGNFPGRFSGRQFSNSRSEMNVSTLELGDSALYLCASTGTMNTEAFFGQGTRLTVV.

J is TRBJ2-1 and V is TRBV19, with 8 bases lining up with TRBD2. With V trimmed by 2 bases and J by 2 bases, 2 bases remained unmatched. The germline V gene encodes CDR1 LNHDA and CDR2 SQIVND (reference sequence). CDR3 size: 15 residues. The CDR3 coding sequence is TGTGCCAGTAGTATACTAGCGGGTACCTACAATGAGCAGTTCTTC. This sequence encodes CASSILAGTYNEQFF.

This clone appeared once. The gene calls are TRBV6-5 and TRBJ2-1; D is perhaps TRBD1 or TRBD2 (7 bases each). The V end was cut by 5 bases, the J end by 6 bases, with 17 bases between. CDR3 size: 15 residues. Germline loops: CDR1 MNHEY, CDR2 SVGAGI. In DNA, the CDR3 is TGTGCCAGCAGTCTCGCAGGGGGGGCGGCCAATGAGCAGTTCTTC. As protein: CASSLAGGAANEQFF.

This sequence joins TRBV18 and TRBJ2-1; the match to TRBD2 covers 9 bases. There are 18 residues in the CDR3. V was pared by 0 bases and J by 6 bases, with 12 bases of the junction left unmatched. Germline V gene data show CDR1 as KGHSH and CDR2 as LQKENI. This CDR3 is CASSPPSLAGGLSNEQFF. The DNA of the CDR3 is TGTGCCAGCTCACCACCCAGTCTCGCGGGGGGGCTGTCCAATGAGCAGTTCTTC.